This T cell receptor beta chain was documented in a study of cytomegalovirus exposure and HLA in healthy donors (dated by TCRdb to about 2017). Background on the whole study: In an earlier analysis of under 750 of the donors, around 300 Gb of sequence data and 90 million to 130 million unique TCR beta sequences from about 190 million T cells were reported. The T cell repertoires of 666 subjects were profiled by immunosequencing and related to cytomegalovirus serostatus. All discovery cohort repertoires had been generated on a single sequencing platform. Among a few hundred genotyped donors of the cohort, an average of 235,054 unique TCR beta nucleotide sequences were sequenced per donor, around 20% of them non-productive. The aim of the study was to test whether cataloging public T cell receptors could identify signatures of past pathogen exposure. A later analysis re-examined previously published TCR beta repertoires from about 700 donors and added high-resolution HLA genotyping to investigate patterns of TCR occurrence. The genetic ancestry cluster associated with self-reported Caucasian donors included over 80% of the approximately 400 genotyped donors. Genome-wide SNP genotypes for about 55% of the 666 donors were used in a later genetic analysis, which treated that subset as a discovery cohort. The number of donors typed differed by locus, with about 629-640 for A, B, C, DRB1 and DQB1, 522 for DQA1, 600 to 610 for DPA1, and some 470 for DPB1. The study combined high-throughput TCR immunosequencing, statistical association of individual TCRs with disease status, and machine learning to predict cytomegalovirus infection status. The later analysis used no new phenotypic data to find candidate immune exposures, relying instead on TCR beta sequences and their occurrence across donors. In addition to the first cohort of roughly 700 subjects, a separate validation cohort of under 150 different subjects was used. HLA typing covered class I and class II loci at four-digit resolution. An earlier analysis of a few hundred of the donors applied high-throughput TCR beta sequencing to assess whether each TCR beta V gene segment acted as functional or pseudogenic. Four to six DR-DQ haplotypes were handled as single units for association and clustering, since linkage in the cohort was strong. An early release that covered roughly 600 HLA-typed donors contained around 300 gigabases of sequencing data and 80 million or so unique TCR sequences. Alongside the repertoire data, information on donor age, sex, ethnicity and CMV serostatus was compiled. Broad study findings and their caveats: Cytomegalovirus status was reported to be diagnosed by the classifier with high specificity and sensitivity in both the original and validation cohorts. According to a later analysis, TCR association rates differed among HLA loci, with DRB1 alleles showing the most associated TCRs and HLA-C alleles showing the fewest. CMV serostatus was the only immune exposure information available for the cohort. A few of the identified cytomegalovirus-associated TCR beta chains were confirmed in vitro to be specific for cytomegalovirus antigens. The authors suggested that the approach could potentially be extended to other disease states and immunological phenotypes. A later genetic analysis reported fewer N-insertions in productive TCRs among donors in an Asian-associated ancestry cluster than the roughly 640-donor mean. An earlier analysis of 587 of the donors showed that most TCR beta V segments appeared in productive rearrangements either about 90% or about 30% of the time, which broadly matched IMGT annotations. According to a later analysis, most CMV-associated TCR beta chains appeared to be HLA-restricted, and the HLA associations seemed to be driven largely by CMV exposure. In the study, approximately 160 TCR beta chains were listed as associated with cytomegalovirus. In a later analysis, HLA-associated TCR beta chains showed more clonal expansion and lower generation probabilities than non-associated chains that were equally common. In this cohort, only TCR beta chains were sequenced, and detectable features were limited by the absence of alpha or paired-chain data. Roughly uniform sequencing depth across donors was assumed in presence/absence analyses, although this assumption may not hold. Because counts were too low, around 18 rarely observed V segments, including chromosome 9 orphons, were left out of the earlier analysis of about 620 of the donors. While some public TCRs were present in many individuals, most TCR sequences turned up only very rarely across donors. A group of highly shared sequence variants was considered likely to be a technical artifact of the sequencing pipeline. A later analysis associated 17,000 or so TCR beta sequences with specific HLA alleles at a false discovery rate of 0.05. Linkage disequilibrium might explain the correlated functional status among segregating V segments, but an unknown experimental factor could not be excluded. Because some donors lacked HLA typing at each locus, the association tests relied only on the typed subset. A further reported finding was that TCR beta sequences accurately predicted the HLA-A and HLA-B alleles for most subjects in the first cohort. V-gene and J-gene trimming of TCR beta chains was associated with a missense DCLRE1C variant in a later genetic analysis, and the association was replicated in an independent cohort. Several of the top co-occurrence clusters appeared to be linked to parvovirus B19, influenza, CMV and Epstein-Barr virus, according to a later analysis. When HLA alleles, especially DR and DQ, strongly co-occurred, TCR associations were difficult to assign to individual alleles.

The cohort consisted of hundreds of healthy bone marrow donors. At the time of sampling, all cohort members were nominally healthy, though unrecorded immune exposures were likely present. The donor was CMV seronegative and belonged to the group of around 350 seronegative cohort members. Every donor gave a peripheral blood sample, and the peripheral blood mononuclear cells from that sample were used for TCR beta sequencing. The Qiagen DNeasy Blood Extraction Kit was used to extract genomic DNA from the blood cell samples. Library generation was performed with the immunoSEQ multiplex PCR assay. A mixture of 60 forward primers for TCR Vbeta segments and 13 reverse primers for TCR Jbeta segments was used in the multiplex PCR. The CDR3 region of rearranged TCR beta genes was amplified from genomic DNA with a multiplex PCR assay. The Illumina HiSeq System was used to sequence the amplified TCR beta libraries as 87-base-pair reads. The source study handled its data this way. Across the roughly 640 repertoires, a later analysis counted tens of millions of unique TCR beta chains, 9.5 million to 13 million of which were shared by at least two donors. A nearest-neighbor algorithm error-corrected the raw reads and collapsed the reads into unique sequences, merging closely related sequences to remove PCR and sequencing errors. Alignment of CDR3 sequences to IMGT reference sequences was used to assign V, D and J gene segments. For a sequence to be retained, a match of at least six nucleotides was required to both a V gene segment and a J gene segment. Rearrangements were classified as productive when the CDR3 lacked stop codons and remained in frame with V and J, and all other rearrangements were classified as non-productive. Following IMGT convention, CDR3 was defined as the stretch from the second conserved V-encoded cysteine up to the conserved J-encoded phenylalanine. Sequences without an unambiguous match to a single V gene segment were excluded from the earlier analysis of approximately 560 of the donors. In an earlier analysis of approximately 500 of the donors, a V segment was called functional when productive rearrangements were above 56.7%, and segregating when the standard deviation between donors exceeded 5%. To diagnose cytomegalovirus status from the catalog of TCR beta chain sequences, a statistical classification framework was built. In a later analysis, V and J genes were assigned by comparing TCR nucleotide sequences against IMGT/GENE-DB human TR gene sequences. Using the TCRdist pipeline, a later analysis assigned CDR3 sequences along with most-parsimonious VDJ recombination scenarios. In a later analysis, each TCR beta chain was defined by its CDR3 amino acid sequence together with its V-gene family, and reads without a unique V-gene family were excluded. In a later analysis, 450 to 600 highly shared, low-generation-probability nucleotide sequences were removed to address suspected cross-contamination and a sequencing artifact. In a later analysis, a clonal expansion index was calculated for each public chain from normalized within-repertoire ranks of inferred template counts. In a later analysis, generation probabilities were computed using a VDJ recombination model fitted to out-of-frame rearrangements, and the results were checked against IGoR. Hypergeometric tests were used in a later analysis to score TCR-TCR, TCR-HLA and TCR-CMV co-occurrence, with a repertoire-size bias correction applied to the TCR pairs. A later analysis estimated false discovery rates by permuting HLA or CMV assignments 20 times. In a later analysis, co-occurring TCRs were grouped using DBSCAN, and TCRdist sequence similarity was added for clustering within HLA-allele-positive subsets. For co-occurrence clustering, repertoires with fewer than 30,000 or more than 120,000 public chains were excluded, along with several repertoires with anomalous nucleotide sharing. Held by TCRdb, this immuneACCESS table contains in-frame sequences only and omits some clones. Under half of the omission traces to an unresolved V gene where checked; the cause of the rest is unknown. That table furnishes V, J and clone size, whereas the DNA furnished D and trimming. The sample profile shows around 150,000 clones; approximately 80% of them were found once. The top ten hold 3.1% of the sample.

Regarding this clone: It has no known antigen specificity. No per-base quality is available; no much larger clone lies one base away.

Sequenced material: PBMCs. The TCR was taken from a male donor in good health and CMV-seronegative.

The CDR3 corresponds to CASSMSGADTQYF. The DNA sequence follows: TGTGCCAGTAGTATGTCAGGGGCAGATACGCAGTATTTT. The receptor chain draws on TRBV19 and TRBJ2-3; TRBD1 could be the D gene, as 6 bases match. Based on the germline V gene (reference sequence), the CDR1 and CDR2 sequences are LNHDA and SQIVND. The CDR3 has 13 amino acids, counting the end cysteine and phenylalanine. Only the CDR3 part of the read is kept: 39 bases, read in frame from the first base. V drops 3 bases and J drops 4 bases, leaving 8 bases in between.